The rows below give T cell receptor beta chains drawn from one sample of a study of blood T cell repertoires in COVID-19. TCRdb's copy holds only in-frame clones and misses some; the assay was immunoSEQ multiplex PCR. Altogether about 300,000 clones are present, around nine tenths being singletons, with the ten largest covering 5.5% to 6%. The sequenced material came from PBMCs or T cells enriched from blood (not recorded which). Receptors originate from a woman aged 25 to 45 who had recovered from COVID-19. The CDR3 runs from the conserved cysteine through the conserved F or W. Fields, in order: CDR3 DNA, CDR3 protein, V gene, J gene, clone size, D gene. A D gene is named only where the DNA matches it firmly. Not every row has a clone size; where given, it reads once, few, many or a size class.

cdr3_nt: TGTGCCAGCAGCCAAGATGCAGGAAGTAGCACAGATACGCAGTATTTT
cdr3_aa: CASSQDAGSSTDTQYF
v_call: TRBV14
j_call: TRBJ2-3
clone_size: -
d_call: -

cdr3_nt: TGTGCCAGCAGTTTCGCGGCAGGGGGAGATGGCTACACCTTC
cdr3_aa: CASSFAAGGDGYTF
v_call: TRBV25-1
j_call: TRBJ1-2
clone_size: -
d_call: TRBD1

cdr3_nt: TGTGCCTGGAGTGTACCTGCTAGCGGGGGCACAGATACGCAGTATTTT
cdr3_aa: CAWSVPASGGTDTQYF
v_call: TRBV30
j_call: TRBJ2-3
clone_size: -
d_call: TRBD2

cdr3_nt: TGTGCCAGCAGTTACCGGACAGGGGGTCGCGAGCAGTACTTC
cdr3_aa: CASSYRTGGREQYF
v_call: TRBV6-2/TRBV6-3
j_call: TRBJ2-7
clone_size: -
d_call: TRBD1

cdr3_nt: TGTGCCAGTAGTATAGCGGGGGAAAGCACAGATACGCAGTATTTT
cdr3_aa: CASSIAGESTDTQYF
v_call: TRBV19
j_call: TRBJ2-3
clone_size: -
d_call: -

cdr3_nt: TGTGCCAGTAGTCCAGAAACAGGGGGTGGTCAGCCCCAGCATTTT
cdr3_aa: CASSPETGGGQPQHF
v_call: TRBV19
j_call: TRBJ1-5
clone_size: -
d_call: TRBD1

cdr3_nt: TGTGCCAGCAGCTTACAGAAGAACACTGAAGCTTTCTTT
cdr3_aa: CASSLQKNTEAFF
v_call: TRBV7-3
j_call: TRBJ1-1
clone_size: -
d_call: -

cdr3_nt: TGTGCCAGCAGGGCTTTAAGGGGGGGCGGAGGCTACACCTTC
cdr3_aa: CASRALRGGGGYTF
v_call: TRBV11-2
j_call: TRBJ1-2
clone_size: -
d_call: -

cdr3_nt: TGTGCCAGCAGCGTAGCACCGACAGGGGGCATGGGTGGGGCCAACGTCCTGACTTTC
cdr3_aa: CASSVAPTGGMGGANVLTF
v_call: TRBV9
j_call: TRBJ2-6
clone_size: -
d_call: TRBD1

cdr3_nt: TGTGCCAGCAATATAGCGGGGGGGCCCGGCAATGAGCAGTTCTTC
cdr3_aa: CASNIAGGPGNEQFF
v_call: TRBV9
j_call: TRBJ2-1
clone_size: -
d_call: TRBD2

cdr3_nt: TGTGCCCCGCGGGAGGGGCCCTACAATGAGCAGTTCTTC
cdr3_aa: CAPREGPYNEQFF
v_call: TRBV6-8
j_call: TRBJ2-1
clone_size: -
d_call: TRBD2

cdr3_nt: TGTGCCAGCAGCAAAGCGCTCTGGCAGGCGGGGTACAATGAGCAGTTCTTC
cdr3_aa: CASSKALWQAGYNEQFF
v_call: TRBV21-1
j_call: TRBJ2-1
clone_size: -
d_call: -

cdr3_nt: TGCAGCGCCCGACCGGGACAGGGGCCCACTGAAGCTTTCTTT
cdr3_aa: CSARPGQGPTEAFF
v_call: TRBV29-1
j_call: TRBJ1-1
clone_size: -
d_call: TRBD1

cdr3_nt: TGTGCCAGCAGCCAAGGTATGCGGACAGAAGCTTTCTTT
cdr3_aa: CASSQGMRTEAFF
v_call: TRBV3-1/TRBV3-2
j_call: TRBJ1-1
clone_size: -
d_call: -

cdr3_nt: TGTGCCAGCAGCCAAGTGGGAGGCGGAAGCTCCTACGAGCAGTACTTC
cdr3_aa: CASSQVGGGSSYEQYF
v_call: TRBV3-1/TRBV3-2
j_call: TRBJ2-7
clone_size: once
d_call: -

cdr3_nt: TGTGCCAGCAGCTTAACCGGGACAGCCTTCTCTGGAAACACCATATATTTT
cdr3_aa: CASSLTGTAFSGNTIYF
v_call: TRBV9
j_call: TRBJ1-3
clone_size: -
d_call: TRBD1

cdr3_nt: TGTGCCAGCAGTTATGGAACAGGCTTGGGTGGAAACACCATATATTTT
cdr3_aa: CASSYGTGLGGNTIYF
v_call: TRBV6-5
j_call: TRBJ1-3
clone_size: -
d_call: -

cdr3_nt: TGTGCTAGTGGTTTGGCGCCCGACAACTACGAGCAGTACTTC
cdr3_aa: CASGLAPDNYEQYF
v_call: TRBV12-5
j_call: TRBJ2-7
clone_size: once
d_call: -

cdr3_nt: TGTGCCAGCAGCCCGACAGGGACGAATTCACCCCTCCACTTT
cdr3_aa: CASSPTGTNSPLHF
v_call: TRBV27
j_call: TRBJ1-6
clone_size: -
d_call: TRBD1

cdr3_nt: TGTGCCAGCAGCCCCCCCCGGGCAGGGGTAGTCCCTGAGCAGTTCTTC
cdr3_aa: CASSPPRAGVVPEQFF
v_call: TRBV7-8
j_call: TRBJ2-1
clone_size: -
d_call: -

cdr3_nt: TGTGCCACGCGGGGGGTGGGCCGGGGAAACACCATATATTTT
cdr3_aa: CATRGVGRGNTIYF
v_call: TRBV15
j_call: TRBJ1-3
clone_size: -
d_call: -

cdr3_nt: TGTGCCACCAGTGACCACGGGGGGACAGGGGGCTACACCGGGGAGCTGTTTTTT
cdr3_aa: CATSDHGGTGGYTGELFF
v_call: TRBV24-1
j_call: TRBJ2-2
clone_size: -
d_call: TRBD1

cdr3_nt: TGTGCCAGCAGTGGGACAGGGTTTGATGGCTACACCTTC
cdr3_aa: CASSGTGFDGYTF
v_call: TRBV27
j_call: TRBJ1-2
clone_size: -
d_call: TRBD1

cdr3_nt: TGTGCCAGCAGCCAAGATAGGGGTAGCAATCAGCCCCAGCATTTT
cdr3_aa: CASSQDRGSNQPQHF
v_call: TRBV4-2
j_call: TRBJ1-5
clone_size: -
d_call: -

cdr3_nt: TGTGCCAGCAGTTACTCGGGCAAACGGAACACTGAAGCTTTCTTT
cdr3_aa: CASSYSGKRNTEAFF
v_call: TRBV6-5
j_call: TRBJ1-1
clone_size: -
d_call: -

cdr3_nt: TGTGCCAGAAGCCAAGAAACTCAAGAGGGGGTAGGGGAAATTTCACCCCTCCACTTT
cdr3_aa: CARSQETQEGVGEISPLHF
v_call: TRBV5-3
j_call: TRBJ1-6
clone_size: -
d_call: -

cdr3_nt: TGTGCCAGCAGCTTGGCTACCGGGACTCCGGGAAAACTGTTTTTT
cdr3_aa: CASSLATGTPGKLFF
v_call: TRBV11-2
j_call: TRBJ1-4
clone_size: once
d_call: -

cdr3_nt: TGCGCCAGCACGAGCCGAGTAGCGGGGGACCGTCCTAGCACAGATACGCAGTATTTT
cdr3_aa: CASTSRVAGDRPSTDTQYF
v_call: TRBV5-1
j_call: TRBJ2-3
clone_size: -
d_call: TRBD2

cdr3_nt: TGTGCCAGCATATCGCGGGGGCTCGGAAACACCATATATTTT
cdr3_aa: CASISRGLGNTIYF
v_call: TRBV6-5
j_call: TRBJ1-3
clone_size: -
d_call: -

cdr3_nt: TGTGCCAGCAGTTACTCGCCGGTACTCTACAATGAGCAGTTCTTC
cdr3_aa: CASSYSPVLYNEQFF
v_call: TRBV6-5
j_call: TRBJ2-1
clone_size: -
d_call: -

cdr3_nt: TGTGCCAGCAGCCTGGACACATTCACTGAAGCTTTCTTT
cdr3_aa: CASSLDTFTEAFF
v_call: TRBV11-1
j_call: TRBJ1-1
clone_size: -
d_call: -

cdr3_nt: TGTGCCAGCAGCCGAGGGACAGATTCACCCCTCCACTTT
cdr3_aa: CASSRGTDSPLHF
v_call: TRBV7-9
j_call: TRBJ1-6
clone_size: -
d_call: TRBD1

cdr3_nt: TGTGCCAGCAGTTGGGGCAGGGAAGTCGAGCAGTACTTC
cdr3_aa: CASSWGREVEQYF
v_call: TRBV12-3/TRBV12-4
j_call: TRBJ2-7
clone_size: -
d_call: -

cdr3_nt: TGTGCCAGCAGCTTAGCTAGCGGGGGGTCCCCGGACATTCAGTACTTC
cdr3_aa: CASSLASGGSPDIQYF
v_call: TRBV7-9
j_call: TRBJ2-4
clone_size: -
d_call: TRBD2

cdr3_nt: TGTGCCAGCAGCTTAGAGGCAGGGGTAGGGAAAGATACGCAGTATTTT
cdr3_aa: CASSLEAGVGKDTQYF
v_call: TRBV7-9
j_call: TRBJ2-3
clone_size: -
d_call: -

cdr3_nt: TGTGCCAGCAGTTTGGGGGTGGGGGGGCCCCAAGAGACCCAGTACTTC
cdr3_aa: CASSLGVGGPQETQYF
v_call: TRBV27
j_call: TRBJ2-5
clone_size: -
d_call: -

cdr3_nt: TGTGCCAGCAGGGGGATAGGGGTAGATCAGCCCCAGCATTTT
cdr3_aa: CASRGIGVDQPQHF
v_call: TRBV6-5
j_call: TRBJ1-5
clone_size: -
d_call: -

cdr3_nt: TGTGCCAGCAGTGAAAGGCGGGAAAAACTGTTTTTT
cdr3_aa: CASSERREKLFF
v_call: TRBV6-1
j_call: TRBJ1-4
clone_size: once
d_call: -

cdr3_nt: TGTGCCAGCAGTTTAGTAGGGACAGCGAACACTGAAGCTTTCTTT
cdr3_aa: CASSLVGTANTEAFF
v_call: TRBV27
j_call: TRBJ1-1
clone_size: -
d_call: TRBD1

cdr3_nt: TGTGCCAGCAGTAAAGCGGAGGGACAGGGGACCTCTGGCTACACCTTC
cdr3_aa: CASSKAEGQGTSGYTF
v_call: TRBV6-4
j_call: TRBJ1-2
clone_size: -
d_call: TRBD1

cdr3_nt: TGTGCCAGCAGTTCCGACTCCCGGGGGACTGAAGCTTTCTTT
cdr3_aa: CASSSDSRGTEAFF
v_call: TRBV6-2/TRBV6-3
j_call: TRBJ1-1
clone_size: -
d_call: -

cdr3_nt: TGCGCCAGCAGCCACCCTCCGACTAGCGGGGGGAGAGGTGAGCAGTTCTTC
cdr3_aa: CASSHPPTSGGRGEQFF
v_call: TRBV4-1
j_call: TRBJ2-1
clone_size: -
d_call: TRBD2

cdr3_nt: TGTGCCAGCAGCTTACTAGCGGGGTTCTCCTACAATGAGCAGTTCTTC
cdr3_aa: CASSLLAGFSYNEQFF
v_call: TRBV7-2
j_call: TRBJ2-1
clone_size: -
d_call: TRBD2

cdr3_nt: TGTGCCAGTAGTACTAACGGCGGGGTAGGGGAAAAACTGTTTTTT
cdr3_aa: CASSTNGGVGEKLFF
v_call: TRBV19
j_call: TRBJ1-4
clone_size: -
d_call: -

cdr3_nt: TGTGCCAGCAGCTTAAGACGGGGGGTCGTCGCAGATACGCAGTATTTT
cdr3_aa: CASSLRRGVVADTQYF
v_call: TRBV7-3
j_call: TRBJ2-3
clone_size: -
d_call: TRBD2

cdr3_nt: TGTGCCAGCAGCCCTGGGGGCGGGGGTAAGGATGAGCAGTTCTTC
cdr3_aa: CASSPGGGGKDEQFF
v_call: TRBV5-4
j_call: TRBJ2-1
clone_size: few
d_call: -

cdr3_nt: TGTGCCAGCAGTCAACAGGGAACCTACAATGAGCAGTTCTTC
cdr3_aa: CASSQQGTYNEQFF
v_call: TRBV2
j_call: TRBJ2-1
clone_size: -
d_call: -

cdr3_nt: TGTGCCAGCAGCCCACAGGGGGCCAGCTATGGCTACACCTTC
cdr3_aa: CASSPQGASYGYTF
v_call: TRBV5-5
j_call: TRBJ1-2
clone_size: -
d_call: TRBD1

cdr3_nt: TGTGCCAGCAGCACGGACAGGACTTACAATGAGCAGTTCTTC
cdr3_aa: CASSTDRTYNEQFF
v_call: TRBV5-4
j_call: TRBJ2-1
clone_size: -
d_call: TRBD1

cdr3_nt: TGTGCCAGCAGTTACAGTGGGGGGTTAGGGAACATTCAGTACTTC
cdr3_aa: CASSYSGGLGNIQYF
v_call: TRBV6-5
j_call: TRBJ2-4
clone_size: -
d_call: -

cdr3_nt: TGTGCCAGCTCACCATCCGGACAGGGGGGGAATTTGAACACTGAAGCTTTCTTT
cdr3_aa: CASSPSGQGGNLNTEAFF
v_call: TRBV18
j_call: TRBJ1-1
clone_size: -
d_call: TRBD1

cdr3_nt: TGTGCCAGCAGTGACTTGGGGGGGGGCCTCACAGATACGCAGTATTTT
cdr3_aa: CASSDLGGGLTDTQYF
v_call: TRBV6-1
j_call: TRBJ2-3
clone_size: -
d_call: -

cdr3_nt: TGTGCCAGTAGTATGGGAGGGCCAGGGCGGCAGCCCCAGCATTTT
cdr3_aa: CASSMGGPGRQPQHF
v_call: TRBV19
j_call: TRBJ1-5
clone_size: -
d_call: -

cdr3_nt: TGTGCCATCAGTGGGACAGGGTTGAACTATGGCTACACCTTC
cdr3_aa: CAISGTGLNYGYTF
v_call: TRBV10-3
j_call: TRBJ1-2
clone_size: -
d_call: TRBD1

cdr3_nt: TGTGCCAGCAGACATACGACAGGGAACACTGAAGCTTTCTTT
cdr3_aa: CASRHTTGNTEAFF
v_call: TRBV27
j_call: TRBJ1-1
clone_size: few
d_call: -

cdr3_nt: TGTGCCAGCAGTTTCTCCCCACAGGGAGATGAAAAACTGTTTTTT
cdr3_aa: CASSFSPQGDEKLFF
v_call: TRBV14
j_call: TRBJ1-4
clone_size: -
d_call: -

cdr3_nt: TGTGCCAGCAGCGGTCGACGGCGGGAGACCCAGTACTTC
cdr3_aa: CASSGRRRETQYF
v_call: TRBV7-2
j_call: TRBJ2-5
clone_size: once
d_call: -

cdr3_nt: TGTGCCAGCAGCTTATTGGGGAGTACAGAGACCCAGTACTTC
cdr3_aa: CASSLLGSTETQYF
v_call: TRBV11-2
j_call: TRBJ2-5
clone_size: -
d_call: -

cdr3_nt: TGTGCCAGCAGTCACCAGGCTCGGGCCCAGGGCAATTCACCCCTCCACTTT
cdr3_aa: CASSHQARAQGNSPLHF
v_call: TRBV6-6
j_call: TRBJ1-6
clone_size: -
d_call: -